The 3 T cell receptor beta chains below come from one sample, sequenced in a study of CD8 T cells in Susac syndrome. Random hexamers were used to reverse transcribe an amount of roughly 0.45 to 1 ug RNA. Each CDR3 protein gets one entry after TCRdb re-called the immunoSEQ multiplex PCR reads with MiXCR. The table records some 180,000 distinct CDR3 sequences, roughly 94% of them present only once. The specimen was CD4+ T cells from PBMCs. These TCRs come from a human donor with Susac syndrome.

This chain uses TRBV3-1 with TRBJ1-2; perhaps TRBD1 as D (5 bases). This CDR3 region has 15 residues. CDR1 and CDR2 from the germline V gene are LGHDT and YNNKEL (reference sequence). V was shortened by 0 bases and J by 4 bases, with 12 bases between the two germline ends. In DNA form, the CDR3 reads TGTGCCAGCAGCCAAGAAGGAGACAGCCGCTATGGCTACACCTTC. Protein: CASSQEGDSRYGYTF.

This chain links TRBV20-1 with TRBJ2-1, with 7 bases lining up with TRBD1. The trim removed 0 bases at V and 3 bases at J, leaving 11 bases unmatched. CDR3 length: 17 residues. Germline CDR1 and CDR2: DFQATT and SNEGSKA (reference sequence). CDR3 bases: TGCAGTGCTAGAGATACTCGGACAGGTGGGAGCTACAATGAGCAGTTCTTC. It is translated as CSARDTRTGGSYNEQFF.

This sequence joins TRBV5-1 and TRBJ1-2; D is perhaps TRBD1 (5 bases). Trimming pared 0 bases from V and 2 bases from J, leaving 8 bases between. Germline V gene data show CDR1 as SGHRS and CDR2 as YFSETQ. CDR3 length: 14 residues. CDR3 sequence reads: CASSLGQSNYGYTF. CDR3 sequence (DNA): TGCGCCAGCAGCTTGGGACAGTCCAACTATGGCTACACCTTC.